Listed here are 3 T cell receptor beta chains from one sample, sequenced in a study of cytomegalovirus exposure and HLA in healthy donors. This PCR relied on a set of 60 Vbeta primers and 13 Jbeta primers. Data came from immunoSEQ multiplex PCR; TCRdb stores just in-frame clones and leaves some out. This table has over 80,000 clones, around 74% appearing once. Sequenced input: PBMCs. The receptors stem from a woman in her 70s in good health and CMV-seropositive.

This clone was picked up one time. CDR3 sequence (DNA): TGTGCCAGCAGCGTATCGGGGTCAAGAAATGAAAAACTGTTTTTT. Encoded protein: CASSVSGSRNEKLFF. J is TRBJ1-4 and V is TRBV9; no clear D. Germline CDR1 is SGDLS and CDR2 is YYNGEE. The CDR3 contains 15 residues. With 1 base removed from V and 5 bases from J, the gap between germline ends came to 12 bases.

The genes are TRBV6-6 and TRBJ2-5; 9 bases match TRBD1. The CDR3 is 16 amino acids. Per germline, CDR1 MNHNY and CDR2 SVGAGI (reference sequence). V lost 7 bases and J lost 1; bases outside the gene matches: 10. CDR3 sequence (DNA): TGTGCCAGCACTCTACGGACAGGGGTCTCCCAAGAGACCCAGTACTTC. Its translation is CASTLRTGVSQETQYF.

Only a few counts were recorded for this clone. The chain links TRBV12-5 to TRBJ2-1, with a weak D call TRBD1 (6 bases). Germline-derived CDR1 and CDR2 are LGHNT and FRNRAP. Trimming shortened V by 1 base and J by 4 bases, and 8 bases separated the two germline ends. The CDR3 extends over 14 amino acids. The CDR3 region has the DNA TGTGCTAGTGGTTTGGGACAGGCTTACAATGAGCAGTTCTTC. It codes for CASGLGQAYNEQFF.